This is a list of T cell receptor beta chains from one sample in a study of Tregs in tolerant kidney transplant recipients. Sequencing used immunoSEQ multiplex PCR; TCRdb keeps in-frame clones, though not all of them. The data hold some 69,000 clones, with 84% observed a single time. Sequenced material: CD4+ T cells from blood. Receptors originate from a human donor in good health. Each CDR3 is given with its conserved first and last residue. The D gene is left open where the match is weak. Some rows mark clone size as missing; the rest say once, few, many or name a class of expanded clone.

NA,TRBJ1-2,TRBV5-4,TRBD1,15,CASRHRDRESHGYTF,TGTGCCAGCAGACATAGGGACAGGGAATCCCATGGCTACACCTTC
NA,TRBJ2-7,TRBV6-6,TRBD2,15,CASRPGLAGGDEQYF,TGTGCCAGCAGACCCGGACTAGCGGGGGGCGATGAGCAGTACTTC
NA,TRBJ2-7,TRBV11-2,NA,13,CASSSQEIYEQYF,TGTGCCAGCAGTTCTCAGGAGATCTACGAGCAGTACTTC
NA,TRBJ2-1,TRBV2,TRBD2,13,CASSGEGYNEQFF,TGTGCCAGCAGCGGGGAGGGGTACAATGAGCAGTTCTTC
once,TRBJ1-2,TRBV5-5,TRBD1,18,CASSQTPPGQSFHYGYTF,TGTGCCAGCAGCCAAACTCCGCCGGGACAGTCTTTTCACTATGGCTACACCTTC
NA,TRBJ1-1,TRBV6-1,TRBD1,16,CASSERAPGGGTEAFF,TGTGCCAGCAGTGAGAGGGCCCCAGGGGGAGGGACTGAAGCTTTCTTT
NA,TRBJ1-1,TRBV27,NA,14,CASTSVAFPAEAFF,TGTGCCAGCACTTCCGTGGCATTTCCGGCTGAAGCTTTCTTT
once,TRBJ2-4,TRBV9,TRBD1,14,CASSVGTGFNIQYF,TGTGCCAGCAGCGTAGGGACAGGGTTTAACATTCAGTACTTC
few,TRBJ2-2,TRBV4-3,NA,15,CASSQEVPSTGELFF,TGCGCCAGCAGCCAAGAGGTTCCTTCCACCGGGGAGCTGTTTTTT
NA,TRBJ2-7,TRBV5-4,NA,16,CASSKPQGGERLEQYF,TGTGCCAGCAGCAAGCCGCAGGGCGGCGAACGTTTGGAGCAGTACTTC
NA,TRBJ1-1,TRBV18,NA,12,CASQEQNTEAFF,TGTGCCAGCCAAGAGCAGAACACTGAAGCTTTCTTT
NA,TRBJ2-3,TRBV5-4,NA,18,CASSSAAFRGRTEDTQYF,TGTGCCAGCAGCTCCGCGGCGTTCAGGGGCCGGACCGAAGATACGCAGTATTTT
NA,TRBJ2-5,TRBV9,TRBD2,15,CASSVVAGGIETQYF,TGTGCCAGCAGCGTAGTAGCGGGGGGGATCGAGACCCAGTACTTC
NA,TRBJ1-6,TRBV30,TRBD1,15,CAWSVGTVGDSPLHF,TGTGCCTGGAGTGTGGGGACAGTGGGCGATTCACCCCTCCACTTT
NA,TRBJ2-3,TRBV18,TRBD1,15,CASSPGQVGTDTQYF,TGTGCCAGCTCACCGGGACAGGTGGGCACAGATACGCAGTATTTT
NA,TRBJ1-2,TRBV5-1,TRBD1,18,CASSLKIGTGTANYGYTF,TGCGCCAGCAGCTTAAAGATTGGGACAGGGACGGCTAACTATGGCTACACCTTC
once,TRBJ2-7,TRBV5-1,TRBD2,16,CASSFDWEGTLYEQYF,TGCGCCAGCAGCTTTGATTGGGAGGGGACCCTTTACGAGCAGTACTTC
NA,TRBJ1-2,TRBV5-1,NA,14,CASSLGGARDGYTF,TGCGCCAGCAGCTTGGGGGGCGCAAGGGATGGCTACACCTTC
NA,TRBJ1-5,TRBV6-6,TRBD1,16,CASSYPTGVGNQPQHF,TGTGCCAGCAGTTACCCCACAGGGGTCGGCAATCAGCCCCAGCATTTT
NA,TRBJ2-5,TRBV5-4,TRBD2,14,CASLAGGPGETQYF,TGTGCGTCACTAGCGGGAGGGCCTGGGGAGACCCAGTACTTC
NA,TRBJ2-7,TRBV6-5,NA,14,CASGSAGHPYEQYF,TGTGCCAGCGGCTCTGCGGGACACCCCTACGAGCAGTACTTC
NA,TRBJ2-3,TRBV14,NA,14,CASSPGISADTQYF,TGTGCCAGCAGCCCAGGGATTTCCGCAGATACGCAGTATTTT
NA,TRBJ2-5,TRBV9,TRBD1,17,CASSPRIRQGGQETQYF,TGTGCCAGCAGCCCCCGAATTCGACAGGGGGGACAAGAGACCCAGTACTTC
NA,TRBJ2-2,TRBV7-3,NA,17,CASSPTFVRAYTGELFF,TGTGCCAGCAGCCCAACATTTGTCAGGGCCTACACCGGGGAGCTGTTTTTT
NA,TRBJ1-3,TRBV10-3,TRBD1,16,CAIKPGQASSGNTIYF,TGTGCCATCAAACCGGGACAGGCGAGCTCTGGAAACACCATATATTTT
NA,TRBJ2-7,TRBV6-6,NA,13,CASTPGAGREQYF,TGTGCCAGCACCCCCGGGGCGGGGCGCGAGCAGTACTTC
NA,TRBJ1-1,TRBV11-1,NA,17,CASSPGAWGTLNTEAFF,TGTGCCAGCAGTCCAGGGGCCTGGGGAACTTTGAACACTGAAGCTTTCTTT
NA,TRBJ1-1,TRBV5-1,NA,15,CASIRDGNSNTEAFF,TGCGCCAGCATCAGGGACGGCAACTCGAACACTGAAGCTTTCTTT
NA,TRBJ2-3,TRBV18,NA,13,CASSPSMLDTQYF,TGTGCCAGCTCACCCTCCATGCTGGATACGCAGTATTTT
NA,TRBJ2-3,TRBV7-2,TRBD1,15,CASKKGGSSTDTQYF,TGTGCCAGCAAAAAAGGGGGCTCTAGCACAGATACGCAGTATTTT
NA,TRBJ1-2,TRBV5-6,NA,19,CASRPSLGLWTFINYGYTF,TGTGCCAGCAGACCCAGTCTGGGGCTGTGGACCTTCATAAACTATGGCTACACCTTC
NA,TRBJ1-1,TRBV18,TRBD1,17,CASSPYSRTGALRGAFF,TGTGCCAGCTCACCATATTCTAGGACAGGGGCCCTCCGAGGGGCTTTCTTT
NA,TRBJ2-3,TRBV9,NA,15,CASSVLGLGGDTQYF,TGTGCCAGCAGCGTGTTGGGACTTGGGGGGGATACGCAGTATTTT
NA,TRBJ1-5,TRBV30,TRBD1,14,CAWSKGQEDQPQHF,TGTGCCTGGAGTAAGGGACAGGAGGATCAGCCCCAGCATTTT
NA,TRBJ2-1,TRBV21-1,NA,15,CASSDHEGTYNEQFF,TGTGCCAGCAGCGACCACGAAGGGACTTACAATGAGCAGTTCTTC